This T cell receptor beta chain was found in a study of identical twins (dated by TCRdb to 2016 to 2017). In the study overall: TCR alpha and beta repertoires from monozygotic twins, unrelated adults of various ages and cord blood were deep-sequenced to test whether fetal clonotypes persist. Replicate twin experiments were performed at different times using different library preparation protocols to rule out contamination.

Library generation was performed with 5' RACE. The sequencing machine was an Illumina HiSeq 2000. Template switching added a universal primer binding site, and the final cDNA carried a unique molecular identifier that allowed TCR cDNA molecules to be counted accurately. Specific primers in the conserved constant-segment region were used to synthesize first-strand cDNA for TCR alpha and beta chains. To control for contamination, every cDNA library was double barcoded, receiving both a SMART-Mk sample barcode and Illumina barcodes. TruSeq adapter sequences, together with Illumina sample barcodes, were added in two successive PCR steps. Sequencing of the TCR alpha and beta cDNA libraries was done on the Illumina HiSeq platform using custom primers. On the authors' methods: Raw reads were processed with MiGEC to extract unique molecular identifiers, and MiXCR was used to determine CDR3 positions. For each individual, recombination models were inferred using an EM algorithm with the repgenHMM and IGoR tools. Shared clonotype analysis was performed with the tcR package in R, normalizing sharing by the product of cloneset sizes. To study raw recombination free of thymic and clonal selection effects, out-of-frame nonproductive sequences were analyzed. In-frame beta chains were kept once TCRdb had trimmed the public reads at Q25 with fastp and called clones with MiXCR. Rows with one shared CDR3 protein collapse into an entry with the most common genes and DNA. The authors' filters were not applied to this entry. The sample data list a few hundred thousand distinct CDR3 sequences, and approximately 18% of these were observed just once. The ten largest clonotypes hold 9% to 15% of the sample.

The full study reports these points: In monozygotic twins, out-of-frame TCR alpha sharing was systematically underestimated by recombination models, although the models agreed with sharing between unrelated individuals. Compared with coincidental sharing between unrelated individuals, out-of-frame TCR alpha sequences shared between twins showed an excess of sequences with low generation probability. A weaker excess of twin sharing was found in beta out-of-frame sequences because the signal-to-noise ratio was lowered by fewer shared sequences. Fewer insertions were carried by abundant cord blood beta clonotypes; a weaker similar trend was observed in young adult naive repertoires, while no such trend was observed in memory repertoires. Conclusions relied on cross-sectional statistical analysis, since the same donors could not be followed over many years. Invariant T cells such as MAIT and iNKT could partly confound zero-insertion analyses, though diverse VJ usage argued against this for most clonotypes.

All donors were healthy Caucasians. The researchers also sequenced three unrelated adults who were not twins: a male aged 18 to 29, a male aged 50 to 60, and a female aged 50 to 60. Miltenyi CD45RO+ enrichment and human naive T-cell isolation kits were used to isolate memory (CD45RO+) and naive T cells from PBMC. Remarks on this clonotype: No antigen is known for it. Base qualities are not recorded, but no much larger clone differs from it by a single base.

Reading the germline V gene gives CDR1 LGHNA and CDR2 YSLEER. Its CDR3 holds 13 amino acids, cysteine through phenylalanine. The sequence is cut down to CDR3 DNA, 39 bases in frame from base 1. V and J lose 1 base and 9 bases, and a span of 10 bases separates them. The source of this sequence is a man aged 50 or older in good health. Sequences were obtained from naive T cells sorted from blood. The cell subset or site label on this specimen signifies: cells isolated with a human naive T-cell isolation kit. This chain joins TRBV4-3 to TRBJ2-1; 6 matching bases give a weak D call of TRBD2. The bases read TGCGCCAGCAGCCAAGGTACGGAGGGTGAGCAGTTCTTC. This translates into CASSQGTEGEQFF.